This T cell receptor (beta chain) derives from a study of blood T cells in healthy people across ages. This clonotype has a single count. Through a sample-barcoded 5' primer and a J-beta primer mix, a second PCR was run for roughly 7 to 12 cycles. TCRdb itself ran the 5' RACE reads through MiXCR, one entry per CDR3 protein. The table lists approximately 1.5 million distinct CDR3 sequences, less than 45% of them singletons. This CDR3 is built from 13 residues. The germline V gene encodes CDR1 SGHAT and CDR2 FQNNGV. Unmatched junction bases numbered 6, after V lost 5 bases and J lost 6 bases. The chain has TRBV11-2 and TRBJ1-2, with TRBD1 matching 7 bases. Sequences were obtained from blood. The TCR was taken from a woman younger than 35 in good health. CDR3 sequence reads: CASSAGGIHGYTF. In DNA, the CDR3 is TGTGCCAGCAGCGCAGGGGGTATCCATGGCTACACCTTC.